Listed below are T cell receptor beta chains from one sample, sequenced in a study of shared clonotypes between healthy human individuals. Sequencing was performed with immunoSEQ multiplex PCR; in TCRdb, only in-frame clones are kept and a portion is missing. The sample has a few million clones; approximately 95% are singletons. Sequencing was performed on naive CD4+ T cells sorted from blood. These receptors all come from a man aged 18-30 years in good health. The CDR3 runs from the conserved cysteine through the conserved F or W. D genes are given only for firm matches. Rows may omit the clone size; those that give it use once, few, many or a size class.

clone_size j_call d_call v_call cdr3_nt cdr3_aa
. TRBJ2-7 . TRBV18 TGTGCCAGCTCACACGGACCTCAGGGCGCCCGCGAGCAGTACTTC CASSHGPQGAREQYF
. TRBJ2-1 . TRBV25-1 TGTGCCAGCAGTGAATCGGGGGCTGGGGGCTCCTACAATGAGCAGTTCTTC CASSESGAGGSYNEQFF
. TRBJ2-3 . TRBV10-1 TGCGCCAGCAGTAGAGGAGGGGTTGGGGATACGCAGTATTTT CASSRGGVGDTQYF
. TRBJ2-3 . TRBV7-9 TGTGCCAGCAGCCCCGTCGGAAACCGAGATACGCAGTATTTT CASSPVGNRDTQYF
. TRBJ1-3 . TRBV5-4 TGTGCCAGCAGCCTCACCGTAGGGTCCTCTGGAAACACCATATATTTT CASSLTVGSSGNTIYF
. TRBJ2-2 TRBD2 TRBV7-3 TGTGCCAGCAGCTTACGGGCTAGCGGAACAATTGTGGAGCTGTTTTTT CASSLRASGTIVELFF
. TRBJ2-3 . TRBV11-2 TGTGCCAGCAGCTTAGCGTGGTGGCAACAGTATTTT CASSLAWWQQYF
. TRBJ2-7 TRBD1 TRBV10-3 TGTGCCAGCGGACAGGGGGAGACCTACGAGCAGTACTTC CASGQGETYEQYF
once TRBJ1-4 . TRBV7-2 TGTGCCAGCAGCTTACAAGGGGTAACTAATGAAAAACTGTTTTTT CASSLQGVTNEKLFF
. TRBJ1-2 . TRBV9 TGTGCCAGCAGCGTAGCTGGGGGCTTTGGCTACACCTTC CASSVAGGFGYTF